A selection of T cell receptor beta chains follows, all from one sample in a study of cytomegalovirus exposure and HLA in healthy donors. Using immunoSEQ multiplex PCR, the repertoire was profiled, and TCRdb retains in-frame clones only, with some absent. This repertoire shows over 110,000 clones, 82% found once; its top ten account for more than 2.5%. The material sequenced was PBMCs. Every receptor here comes from a male donor in good health and CMV-seronegative. CDR3s include the opening cysteine and the closing phenylalanine or tryptophan. Each record gives: V gene, D gene, clone size, J gene, CDR3 DNA, CDR3 protein. The D gene is left open where the match is weak. Only some rows state a clone size, as once, few, many or a class for expanded clones.

v_gene: TRBV19
d_gene: -
abundance: -
j_gene: TRBJ1-5
CDR3nt: TGTGCCAGTTTTACCGGGAGGGGAAATCAGCCCCAGCATTTT
CDR3aa: CASFTGRGNQPQHF

v_gene: TRBV6-5
d_gene: -
abundance: -
j_gene: TRBJ1-1
CDR3nt: TGTGCCAGCAGTACCTTGCGAACGGGAGCTTTCTTT
CDR3aa: CASSTLRTGAFF

v_gene: TRBV13
d_gene: -
abundance: once
j_gene: TRBJ2-7
CDR3nt: TGTGCCAGCAGCTTAGGCTGGCAGGTAAATACCGACTACGAGCAGTACTTC
CDR3aa: CASSLGWQVNTDYEQYF

v_gene: TRBV6-5
d_gene: -
abundance: -
j_gene: TRBJ2-1
CDR3nt: TGTGCCAGCAGTTACTCGATGAGACTGCAAACTAATGAGCAGTTCTTC
CDR3aa: CASSYSMRLQTNEQFF

v_gene: TRBV7-6
d_gene: TRBD2
abundance: -
j_gene: TRBJ2-1
CDR3nt: TGTGCCAGCACCACTGCGGCCGGGTTGGGGGGGAATGAGCAGTTCTTC
CDR3aa: CASTTAAGLGGNEQFF

v_gene: TRBV28
d_gene: TRBD1
abundance: once
j_gene: TRBJ1-4
CDR3nt: TGTGCCAGCAGCCCCCCCGGACAGGGTGGGGAAAAACTGTTTTTT
CDR3aa: CASSPPGQGGEKLFF

v_gene: TRBV9
d_gene: TRBD2
abundance: few
j_gene: TRBJ2-1
CDR3nt: TGTGCCAGCAGCGAGATGACCGGGACTAGTGGTGAGCAGTTCTTC
CDR3aa: CASSEMTGTSGEQFF

v_gene: TRBV2
d_gene: -
abundance: -
j_gene: TRBJ2-5
CDR3nt: TGTGCCAGCAGTGAAAAAACGGTCCAAGAGACCCAGTACTTC
CDR3aa: CASSEKTVQETQYF

v_gene: TRBV4-3
d_gene: TRBD2
abundance: -
j_gene: TRBJ2-7
CDR3nt: TGCGCCAGCAGCCACTTGGGCGTGGCTAGCGGATCCTACGAGCAGTACTTC
CDR3aa: CASSHLGVASGSYEQYF

v_gene: TRBV7-2
d_gene: TRBD2
abundance: -
j_gene: TRBJ2-7
CDR3nt: TGTGCCAGCAGCCCCCGGCTAGCGGGAGCCCACGAGCAGTACTTC
CDR3aa: CASSPRLAGAHEQYF

v_gene: TRBV5-5
d_gene: -
abundance: -
j_gene: TRBJ2-3
CDR3nt: TGTGCCAGCAGCTCGCAAGTCGGTTCCACAGATACGCAGTATTTT
CDR3aa: CASSSQVGSTDTQYF

v_gene: TRBV6-6
d_gene: -
abundance: -
j_gene: TRBJ1-1
CDR3nt: TGTGCCAGCAGTTCGGGACATCGGGACACTGAAGCTTTCTTT
CDR3aa: CASSSGHRDTEAFF

v_gene: TRBV10-2
d_gene: TRBD2
abundance: -
j_gene: TRBJ2-2
CDR3nt: TGCGCCAGCACGGGTGGGACTAGCGGGAGGTACACCGGGGAGCTGTTTTTT
CDR3aa: CASTGGTSGRYTGELFF

v_gene: TRBV18
d_gene: -
abundance: -
j_gene: TRBJ1-4
CDR3nt: TGTGCCAGCTCACCGACTCCAATTACAGGGTATGAGGAAAAACTGTTTTTT
CDR3aa: CASSPTPITGYEEKLFF

v_gene: TRBV27
d_gene: TRBD2
abundance: -
j_gene: TRBJ2-3
CDR3nt: TGTGCCAGCAGCCCCGGGACTAGCGGCACAGATACGCAGTATTTT
CDR3aa: CASSPGTSGTDTQYF

v_gene: TRBV7-2
d_gene: -
abundance: -
j_gene: TRBJ2-1
CDR3nt: TGTGCCAGCGGGACAAGGGGGTACAATGAGCAGTTCTTC
CDR3aa: CASGTRGYNEQFF

v_gene: TRBV15
d_gene: -
abundance: -
j_gene: TRBJ2-2
CDR3nt: TGTGCCACCATGAGGGAGGCGGGCACCGGGGAGCTGTTTTTT
CDR3aa: CATMREAGTGELFF

v_gene: TRBV5-1
d_gene: TRBD1
abundance: -
j_gene: TRBJ1-6
CDR3nt: TGCGCCAGCCGCCTAGGACAGGTCGATTCACCCCTCCACTTT
CDR3aa: CASRLGQVDSPLHF

v_gene: TRBV27
d_gene: -
abundance: -
j_gene: TRBJ2-1
CDR3nt: TGTGCCAGCAGTTTAGCGGGAACCTACAATGAGCAGTTCTTC
CDR3aa: CASSLAGTYNEQFF

v_gene: TRBV7-9
d_gene: -
abundance: -
j_gene: TRBJ2-1
CDR3nt: TGTGCCAGCAGCGACGGACTGCTCAATGAGCAGTTCTTC
CDR3aa: CASSDGLLNEQFF

v_gene: TRBV19
d_gene: TRBD1
abundance: once
j_gene: TRBJ1-2
CDR3nt: TGTGCCAGTGTTCCAGGGGGTGATAACTATGGCTACACCTTC
CDR3aa: CASVPGGDNYGYTF

v_gene: TRBV27
d_gene: TRBD1
abundance: -
j_gene: TRBJ2-1
CDR3nt: TGTGCCAGCAGTGAGCTGGGACAGGGAACCTACAATGAGCAGTTCTTC
CDR3aa: CASSELGQGTYNEQFF

v_gene: TRBV9
d_gene: -
abundance: -
j_gene: TRBJ1-1
CDR3nt: TGTGCCAGCAGCCCTCGTGACCAGGGTAGCGGCACTGAAGCTTTCTTT
CDR3aa: CASSPRDQGSGTEAFF

v_gene: TRBV27
d_gene: TRBD1
abundance: -
j_gene: TRBJ2-2
CDR3nt: TGTGCCAGCTCGCCGCCACCCCAGGGGGCGCACACCGGGGAGCTGTTTTTT
CDR3aa: CASSPPPQGAHTGELFF

v_gene: TRBV7-8
d_gene: -
abundance: -
j_gene: TRBJ2-1
CDR3nt: TGTGCCAGCAGCCTAACCCCCGGTGCCAATGAGCAGTTCTTC
CDR3aa: CASSLTPGANEQFF

v_gene: TRBV11-2
d_gene: -
abundance: -
j_gene: TRBJ2-7
CDR3nt: TGTGCCTCCGAGGCAGGGTATGAGCAGTACTTC
CDR3aa: CASEAGYEQYF

v_gene: TRBV18
d_gene: -
abundance: -
j_gene: TRBJ1-1
CDR3nt: TGTGCCAGCTCACCACCCGCGGGCAGTAACACTGAAGCTTTCTTT
CDR3aa: CASSPPAGSNTEAFF